This T cell receptor beta chain comes out of a study of beta chain features in type 1 diabetes. Every isolated RNA sample was fully reverse transcribed, so sequencing captured expressed TCRB transcripts. Repertoires were generated with immunoSEQ multiplex PCR, while TCRdb's copy carries only in-frame clones and drops some. The sample consists of 100,000 to 150,000 clones, approximately 15% of them appearing once. Study results and limitations: Moderate yet significant TCRB CDR3 shortening was seen in Type 1 diabetes patients in all four CD4+ subsets.

Only a few counts were recorded for this clone. What it binds is not known. The CDR3 is made up of 13 amino acids. Germline CDR1 and CDR2: SGHTA and FQGNSA. V was clipped by 2 bases and J by 3 bases, with 8 bases between them. Sequenced sample: central memory CD4+ T cells from blood. This chain links TRBV7-2 with TRBJ2-7, with D uncertain. The TCR sequence derives from a man between 18 and 29 years old with type 1 diabetes. This CDR3 is CASSLNTFYEQYF. The CDR3 bases are TGTGCCAGCAGCTTAAATACTTTCTACGAGCAGTACTTC.